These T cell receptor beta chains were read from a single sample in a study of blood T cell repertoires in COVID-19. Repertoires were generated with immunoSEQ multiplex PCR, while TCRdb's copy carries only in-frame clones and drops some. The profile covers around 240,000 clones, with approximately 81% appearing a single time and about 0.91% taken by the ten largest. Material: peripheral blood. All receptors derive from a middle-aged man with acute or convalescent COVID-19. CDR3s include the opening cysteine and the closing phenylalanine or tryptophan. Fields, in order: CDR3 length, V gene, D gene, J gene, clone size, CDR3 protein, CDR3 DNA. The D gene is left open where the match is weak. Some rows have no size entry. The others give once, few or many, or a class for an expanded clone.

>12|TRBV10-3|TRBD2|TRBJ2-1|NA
CASGLAENEQFF
TGTGCCTCTGGACTAGCTGAAAATGAGCAGTTCTTC
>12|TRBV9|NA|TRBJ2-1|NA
CASSAGYNEQFF
TGTGCCAGCAGCGCGGGGTATAATGAGCAGTTCTTC
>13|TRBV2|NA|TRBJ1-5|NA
CASSEAQVQPQHF
TGTGCCAGCAGTGAAGCCCAGGTTCAGCCCCAGCATTTT
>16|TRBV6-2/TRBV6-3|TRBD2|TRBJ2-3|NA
CASSYYTSGGAGTQYF
TGTGCCAGCAGTTACTATACTAGCGGGGGGGCCGGTACGCAGTATTTT
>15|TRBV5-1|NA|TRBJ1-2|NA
CASSLAGGGPGGYTF
TGCGCCAGCAGCTTGGCCGGCGGGGGCCCGGGAGGCTACACCTTC
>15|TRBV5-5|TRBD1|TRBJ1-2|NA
CASSLNIPGGRRYTF
TGTGCCAGCAGCTTGAATATTCCAGGGGGACGCCGCTACACCTTC
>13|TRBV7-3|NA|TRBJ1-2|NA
CASRDRDLNGYTF
TGTGCCAGCAGGGACCGGGACTTAAATGGCTACACCTTC
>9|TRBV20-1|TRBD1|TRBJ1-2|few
CSARQGNTF
TGCAGTGCCCGACAGGGTAACACCTTC
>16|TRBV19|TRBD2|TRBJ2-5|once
CASSIGVSGTQETQYF
TGTGCCAGTAGTATAGGGGTTAGCGGGACTCAAGAGACCCAGTACTTC
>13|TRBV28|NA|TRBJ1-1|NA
CASSFYRTTEAFF
TGTGCCAGCAGTTTCTACAGGACCACTGAAGCTTTCTTT
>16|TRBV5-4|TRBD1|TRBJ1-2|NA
CASSRGRGEANYGYTF
TGTGCCAGCAGCCGAGGCAGGGGGGAAGCTAACTATGGCTACACCTTC
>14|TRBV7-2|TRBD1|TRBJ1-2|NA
CASSFQDRGQGYTF
TGTGCCAGCAGCTTCCAGGACAGGGGGCAAGGCTACACCTTC
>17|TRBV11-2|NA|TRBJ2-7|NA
CASSLEAQSRVNHEQYF
TGTGCCAGCAGCTTAGAAGCCCAGAGCAGGGTTAATCACGAGCAGTACTTC
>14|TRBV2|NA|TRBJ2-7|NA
CASSAWQGEAEQYF
TGTGCCAGCAGTGCGTGGCAGGGGGAGGCAGAGCAGTACTTC
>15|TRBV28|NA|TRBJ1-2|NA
CASSVTRAMGHGYTF
TGTGCCAGCAGTGTCACCCGGGCCATGGGGCATGGCTACACCTTC
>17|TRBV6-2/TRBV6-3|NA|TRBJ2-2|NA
CASSRNRQAGNTGELFF
TGTGCCAGCAGTCGTAACCGACAGGCTGGGAACACCGGGGAGCTGTTTTTT
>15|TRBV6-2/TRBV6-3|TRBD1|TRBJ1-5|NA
CASSALRTGGQPQHF
TGTGCCAGCAGTGCCCTACGTACAGGGGGGCAGCCCCAGCATTTT
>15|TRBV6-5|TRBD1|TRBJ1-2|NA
CASSYSGQGVGGYTF
TGTGCCAGCAGTTACTCGGGACAGGGAGTGGGTGGCTACACCTTC
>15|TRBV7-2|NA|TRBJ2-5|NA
CASSSRLTARETQYF
TGTGCCAGCAGCTCCCGTTTGACGGCCAGGGAGACCCAGTACTTC
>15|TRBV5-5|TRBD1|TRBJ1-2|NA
CASSSWDRADYGYTF
TGTGCCAGCAGCTCCTGGGACAGGGCTGACTATGGCTACACCTTC
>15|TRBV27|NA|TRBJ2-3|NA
CASSSGGGGPDTQYF
TGTGCCAGCAGCTCTGGTGGCGGGGGCCCAGATACGCAGTATTTT
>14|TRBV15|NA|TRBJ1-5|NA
CATSSPTGVQPQHF
TGTGCCACCAGCAGCCCCACGGGGGTCCAGCCCCAGCATTTT
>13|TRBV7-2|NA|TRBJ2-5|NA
CASSNIVKETQYF
TGTGCCAGCAGCAACATTGTGAAAGAGACCCAGTACTTC
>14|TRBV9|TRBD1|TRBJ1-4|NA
CASSVTGDREKLFF
TGTGCCAGCAGCGTGACAGGGGATAGGGAAAAACTGTTTTTT
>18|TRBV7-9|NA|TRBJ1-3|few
CASSLGGGVTSSGNTIYF
TGTGCCAGCAGCTTAGGTGGGGGGGTGACGAGCTCTGGAAACACCATATATTTT
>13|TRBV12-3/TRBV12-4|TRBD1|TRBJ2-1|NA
CASSGTGGNEQFF
TGTGCCAGCAGCGGGACAGGGGGCAACGAGCAGTTCTTC
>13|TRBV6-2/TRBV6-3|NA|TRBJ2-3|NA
CASSFGLVDTQYF
TGTGCCAGCAGTTTCGGACTGGTTGATACGCAGTATTTT
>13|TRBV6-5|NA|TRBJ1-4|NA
CASSDSINEKLFF
TGTGCCAGCAGCGACAGCATTAATGAAAAACTGTTTTTT
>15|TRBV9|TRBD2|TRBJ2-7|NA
CASSVDSGDSYEQYF
TGTGCCAGCAGCGTAGATAGCGGGGACTCCTACGAGCAGTACTTC
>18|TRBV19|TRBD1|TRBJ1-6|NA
CASSIQTGRLTYNSPLHF
TGTGCCAGTAGTATCCAGACAGGGCGATTGACCTATAATTCACCCCTCCACTTT
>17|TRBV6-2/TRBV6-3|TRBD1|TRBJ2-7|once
CASSFSKSGTGGERQYF
TGTGCCAGCAGTTTCTCCAAGTCCGGGACAGGGGGCGAACGGCAGTACTTC
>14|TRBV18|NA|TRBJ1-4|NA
CASSPSRADEKLFF
TGTGCCAGCTCACCCTCCAGGGCTGATGAAAAACTGTTTTTT
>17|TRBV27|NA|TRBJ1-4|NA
CASSLSGDFATNEKLFF
TGTGCCAGCAGTTTATCAGGGGACTTTGCAACTAATGAAAAACTGTTTTTT
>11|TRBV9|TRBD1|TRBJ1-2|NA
CASSLRGQYTF
TGTGCCAGCAGCCTCAGGGGGCAGTACACCTTC
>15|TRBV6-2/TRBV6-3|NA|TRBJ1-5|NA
CASSYTGGKAQPQHF
TGTGCCAGCAGTTACACCGGAGGGAAAGCTCAGCCCCAGCATTTT
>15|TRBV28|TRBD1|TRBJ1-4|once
CASSLSGQGYEKLFF
TGTGCCAGCAGTTTATCGGGACAGGGCTATGAAAAACTGTTTTTT
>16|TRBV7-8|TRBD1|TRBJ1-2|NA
CASSFSTGGSNYGYTF
TGTGCCAGCAGCTTTAGCACAGGGGGGAGTAACTATGGCTACACCTTC
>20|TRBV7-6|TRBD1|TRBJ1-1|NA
CASSLAIFSGTGGVFTEAFF
TGTGCCAGCAGCTTAGCCATCTTCTCCGGGACAGGGGGCGTATTCACTGAAGCTTTCTTT
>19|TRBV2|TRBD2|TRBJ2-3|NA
CASTPFSSGGYFGTDTQYF
TGTGCCAGCACCCCCTTTAGTAGCGGGGGGTATTTCGGCACAGATACGCAGTATTTT
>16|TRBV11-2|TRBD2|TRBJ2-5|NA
CASSLGTSSYQETQYF
TGTGCCAGCAGCTTAGGGACTAGCTCGTACCAAGAGACCCAGTACTTC
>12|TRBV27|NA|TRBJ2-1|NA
CASSRAWGVLFF
TGTGCCAGCAGCCGTGCTTGGGGGGTACTATTCTTC
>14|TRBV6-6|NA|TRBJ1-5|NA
CASTKQGPVQPQHF
TGTGCCAGCACCAAACAGGGCCCGGTCCAGCCCCAGCATTTT
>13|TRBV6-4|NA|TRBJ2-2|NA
CASSDSDTGELFF
TGTGCCAGCAGTGACTCCGACACCGGGGAGCTGTTTTTT
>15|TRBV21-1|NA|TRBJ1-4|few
CASSEGGREGEKLFF
TGTGCCAGCAGCGAAGGGGGTAGGGAGGGCGAAAAACTGTTTTTT
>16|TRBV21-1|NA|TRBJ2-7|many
CASSPSSLAGVREQYF
TGTGCCAGCAGCCCCAGCTCGCTAGCGGGCGTCCGCGAGCAGTACTTC
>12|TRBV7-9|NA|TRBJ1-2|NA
CASSLAGAGYTF
TGTGCCAGCAGCTTAGCGGGGGCTGGCTACACCTTC
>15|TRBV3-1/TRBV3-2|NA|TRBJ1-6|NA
CASSLSSSYNSPLHF
TGTGCCAGCAGCCTCTCGAGCTCCTATAATTCACCCCTCCACTTT
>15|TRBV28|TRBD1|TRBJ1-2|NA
CASRSTGTGYYGYTF
TGTGCCAGCAGATCAACCGGGACAGGGTACTATGGCTACACCTTC
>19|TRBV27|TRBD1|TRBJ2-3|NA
CALQTKGQGISYSTDTQYF
TGTGCCTTGCAGACCAAGGGACAGGGGATTAGCTATAGCACAGATACGCAGTATTTT
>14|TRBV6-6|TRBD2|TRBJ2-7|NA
CASSSTTSPYEQYF
TGTGCCAGCAGTTCCACGACTAGCCCCTACGAGCAGTACTTC
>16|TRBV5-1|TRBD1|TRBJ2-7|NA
CASSLAGTGKVDEQYF
TGCGCCAGCAGCTTGGCCGGGACAGGGAAGGTTGACGAGCAGTACTTC
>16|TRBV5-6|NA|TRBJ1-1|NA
CASSGAGTNWNTEAFF
TGTGCCAGCAGCGGCGCTGGGACTAACTGGAACACTGAAGCTTTCTTT
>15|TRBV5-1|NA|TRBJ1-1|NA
CASSLAGAGGTEAFF
TGCGCCAGCAGCTTGGCCGGGGCGGGGGGCACTGAAGCTTTCTTT
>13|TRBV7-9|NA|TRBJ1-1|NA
CASSLLGEEEAFF
TGTGCCAGCAGCTTACTAGGAGAAGAAGAAGCTTTCTTT
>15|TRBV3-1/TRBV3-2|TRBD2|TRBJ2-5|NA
CASSQEAGGLQTQYF
TGTGCCAGCAGCCAAGAAGCGGGGGGGCTTCAGACCCAGTACTTC
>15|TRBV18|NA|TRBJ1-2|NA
CASSPVGQTNYGYTF
TGTGCCAGCTCACCAGTCGGACAGACTAACTATGGCTACACCTTC
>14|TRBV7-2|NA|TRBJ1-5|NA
CASSLRGGHQPQHF
TGTGCCAGCAGCTTAAGGGGAGGGCATCAGCCCCAGCATTTT